Each of the 2 T cell receptor beta chains below was sequenced from the same sample in a study of T-cell memory formation after mild COVID-19 (dated by TCRdb to 2020 to 2022). Libraries were made using 5' RACE. Sequencing instrument: Illumina NovaSeq 6000. TCRdb ran its own pipeline on the public reads, namely fastp trimming at Q25 and MiXCR clone calling, and kept in-frame beta chains. Here each entry gathers all rows of one CDR3 protein and keeps the most common genes and DNA. The sample table contains about 290,000 distinct CDR3 sequences; only one count was recorded for roughly 18% of them. The top ten hold 23% of the sample. The sample was PBMCs or a T cell subset sorted from them (not recorded which). Source of these receptors: a man between 18 and 35 years old who had mild COVID-19 (a few samples of this study predate the infection). The sample titles of this study are shuffled in the database, so cell type and time point are left out; the donor was told from shared clones.

This clonotype occurred a few times. The rearrangement uses TRBV20-1 and TRBJ1-2; D unclear. Germline-derived CDR1 and CDR2 are DFQATT and SNEGSKA (reference sequence). The CDR3 spans 12 residues. The V gene lost 2 bases and the J gene lost 6 bases, with 10 bases spanning the gap. The chain's CDR3 is CSARRPLHGYTF. CDR3 coding DNA: TGCAGTGCTAGACGCCCCCTTCATGGCTACACCTTC.

The chain employs TRBV3-1 and TRBJ2-1; D remains unclear. Germline assignment: CDR1 LGHDT and CDR2 YNNKEL (reference sequence). The ends were cut back, 4 bases at V and 4 bases at J, with 11 bases in the middle. The CDR3 spans 14 residues. The CDR3 DNA reads TGTGCCAGCAGCCCGGGTTCCAGGTACAATGAGCAGTTCTTC. It is translated as CASSPGSRYNEQFF.